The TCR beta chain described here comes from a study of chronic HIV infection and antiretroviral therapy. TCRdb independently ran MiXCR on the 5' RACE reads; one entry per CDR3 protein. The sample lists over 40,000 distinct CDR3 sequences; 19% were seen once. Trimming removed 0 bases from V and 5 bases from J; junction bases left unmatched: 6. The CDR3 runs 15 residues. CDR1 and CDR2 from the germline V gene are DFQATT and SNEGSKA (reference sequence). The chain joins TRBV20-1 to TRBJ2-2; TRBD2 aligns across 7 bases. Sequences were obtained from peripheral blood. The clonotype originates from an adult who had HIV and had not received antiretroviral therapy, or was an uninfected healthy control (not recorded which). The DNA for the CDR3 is TGCAGTGCTAGAGAGAGCGGGATAGTAACCGGGGAGCTGTTTTTT. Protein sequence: CSARESGIVTGELFF.